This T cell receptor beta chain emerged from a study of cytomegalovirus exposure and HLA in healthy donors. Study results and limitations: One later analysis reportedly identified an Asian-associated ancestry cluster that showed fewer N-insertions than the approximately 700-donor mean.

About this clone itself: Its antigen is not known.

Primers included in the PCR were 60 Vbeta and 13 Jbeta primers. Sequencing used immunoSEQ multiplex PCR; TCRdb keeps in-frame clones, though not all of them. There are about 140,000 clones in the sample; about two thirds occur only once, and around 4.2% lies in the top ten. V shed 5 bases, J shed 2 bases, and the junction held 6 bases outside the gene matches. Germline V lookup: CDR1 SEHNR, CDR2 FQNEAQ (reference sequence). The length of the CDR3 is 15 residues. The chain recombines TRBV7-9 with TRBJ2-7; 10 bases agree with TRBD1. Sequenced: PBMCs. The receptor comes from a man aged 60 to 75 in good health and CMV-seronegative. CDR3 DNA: TGTGCCAGCAGCCCCGGACAGGGGGAAGCCTACGAGCAGTACTTC. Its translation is CASSPGQGEAYEQYF.